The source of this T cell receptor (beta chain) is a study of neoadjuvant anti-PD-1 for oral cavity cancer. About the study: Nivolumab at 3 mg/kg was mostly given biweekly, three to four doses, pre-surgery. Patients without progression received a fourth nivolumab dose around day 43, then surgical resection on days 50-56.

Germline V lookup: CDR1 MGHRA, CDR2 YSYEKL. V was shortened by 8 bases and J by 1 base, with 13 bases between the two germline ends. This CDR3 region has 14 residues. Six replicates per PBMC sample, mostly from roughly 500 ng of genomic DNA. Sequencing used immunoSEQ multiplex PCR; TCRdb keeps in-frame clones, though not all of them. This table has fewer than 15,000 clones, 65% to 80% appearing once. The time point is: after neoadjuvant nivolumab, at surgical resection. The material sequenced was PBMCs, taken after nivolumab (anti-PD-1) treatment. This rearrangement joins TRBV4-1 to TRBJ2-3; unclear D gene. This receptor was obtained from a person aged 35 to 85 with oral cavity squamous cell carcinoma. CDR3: CASEGPLGTDTQYF. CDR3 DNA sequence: TGCGCCAGCGAAGGACCTCTCGGCACAGATACGCAGTATTTT.